Reported below is one T cell receptor beta chain. The data are from a study of early stage breast cancer tumors. Overall study: Twelve of the 16 invasive tumors were ER+, PR+ and HER2-. Seven to nine ER+/PR+/HER2- tumors were invasive ductal; four were invasive lobular.

Each sample had two DNA replicates, about 0.52 ug blood or approximately 1.5 ug tissue. The assay was immunoSEQ multiplex PCR, and TCRdb's table has in-frame clones only and misses some. The table records more than 65,000 clones, approximately 84% of them present only once. The sequenced sample was blood. The TCR was taken from a person aged 35 to 50 with breast cancer.

CDR3 sequence: CAARQGATTGELFF. CDR3 in DNA: TGTGCCGCCAGACAGGGGGCGACCACCGGGGAGCTGTTTTTT. The V and J genes are TRBV6-6 and TRBJ2-2; the match to TRBD1 covers 10 bases. The CDR3 has 14 residues. V trimming: 11 bases; J trimming: 4 bases; junction bases outside the gene matches: 7. Germline CDR1 reads MNHNY; CDR2 reads SVGAGI (reference sequence).